Listed here is a single T cell receptor beta chain. What antigen it recognizes has not been identified. Qualities for individual bases were not recorded, and no much larger clone is one base off. For repertoire sequencing, TCR beta CDR3 regions were amplified from RNA transcripts. The first round was an RT-PCR using HTBI primers with the Qiagen OneStep RT-PCR kit, and this first round was followed by a second-round multiplex PCR, then size selection and purification. The libraries underwent paired-end sequencing with 100 bp reads on an Illumina HiSeq2000. Processing in the source paper ran as follows. SOAPnuke was used to process the reads, throwing out any read that had adapters, had uncalled bases, had a mean Phred below 15, or lacked an exact constant-primer or identifier match. High-quality paired reads were merged with COPE v1.2.5. Clonotypes were defined as unique nucleotide sequences and were aligned to IMGT TRB V, D and J references using MiTCR v1.1. The analysis was limited to V-J combinations with a frequency above 0.0001, which together covered 99% to 99.2% of repertoires. A TCR clonal expansion and chaos score per V-J combination was defined as the ratio of F50 clonal expansion to chaos observed in the TCRdist matrix. Welch's t-statistics and random forest were used to narrow the features down to more than 10 V-J combinations, which were then fed into a naive Bayes classifier. The similarity between thyroid and blood repertoires was quantified using the Morisita-Horn index. TCRdb reran the public reads through fastp at Q25 and MiXCR, keeping productive beta chains. Rows merge per CDR3 protein into single entries with the most common DNA and genes. The V and J calls were not made by the authors but by TCRdb's processing. The sample profile shows nearly 400,000 distinct CDR3 sequences; approximately 20% of them were found once. More than 1.5% of the sample belongs to the ten largest clones.

The data are from a study of Graves' ophthalmopathy and Graves' hyperthyroidism (dated by TCRdb to 2016 to 2019). Background for the entire study: Peripheral blood was collected at initial diagnosis, before any treatment. Once sampling was done, hyperthyroidism patients were given methimazole at a starting dose of 30 mg daily, while ophthalmopathy patients were given high-dose intravenous methylprednisolone. The 100 or so discovery patients were randomly split 7:3 into training and test sets. The study used TCR beta repertoire signatures to distinguish Graves' ophthalmopathy from Graves' hyperthyroidism and to predict progression to ophthalmopathy. To explore V-J signatures that separate ophthalmopathy from hyperthyroidism, a discovery set of 100 patients was enrolled, consisting of 40 to 45 with ophthalmopathy and roughly 59 with stable hyperthyroidism. An independent validation cohort was composed of roughly 19 hyperthyroidism patients and more than 15 patients who later progressed from hyperthyroidism to ophthalmopathy. In total, over 130 blood samples were TCR-sequenced: 43 ophthalmopathy, 80 or so hyperthyroidism and 17 hyperthyroidism-to-ophthalmopathy patients. In more than five hyperthyroidism patients, T-cell repertoires of thyroid tissue and blood were compared.

Ophthalmopathy patients were characterized by moderately to severely active disease, a Clinical Activity Score of at least 3, a NOSPECS grade of at least 4, and a disease duration under 3 months. Patients were excluded if they had other autoimmune diseases, uncontrolled infections, pregnancy or lactation. Clinical symptoms, serum thyroxine, TRAb, thyroid ultrasound and orbital computed tomography formed the basis of the diagnosis. PBMCs were isolated from roughly 10 ml of fresh peripheral blood by Ficoll-Paque density gradient centrifugation. Trizol reagent was used to extract the total RNA, and its quality was then checked on an Agilent 2100 Bioanalyzer. Summary of the overall study and its limitations: Most expanded thyroid clonotypes with a frequency above 0.001 also appeared in blood, which suggests that blood repertoires may reflect the immune response in the thyroid. Ophthalmopathy was separated from stable hyperthyroidism by the 13-signature model with around 89% sensitivity and roughly 82% specificity in cross-validation and with 80%/75% in the test set. In validation, the model predicted ophthalmopathy progression with more than 55% sensitivity and approximately 75% specificity; 12 predicted patients were CT-confirmed with GO in a median of about 6.2 months. No statistical method was used to predetermine the sample size, and group allocation was not hidden from the investigators.

CDR1 MNHEY and CDR2 SVGAGI were looked up in the germline V gene. The V end loses 0 bases and the J end loses 2 bases, and a stretch of 14 bases separates them. The CDR3, cysteine through phenylalanine, is 17 amino acids long. Kept here is only the CDR3 DNA, which spans 51 bases and is read in frame from base 1. Sequenced sample: peripheral blood. The chain couples TRBV6-5 to TRBJ1-3; a weak D assignment points to TRBD1 (5 bases agree). The sequence came from a woman aged 18-29 years with Graves' ophthalmopathy. Donor details come from another sample of the same person, matched by shared clones. The CDR3: CASSYSGRDYAGNTIYF. The base sequence is TGTGCCAGCAGTTACTCGGGAAGGGACTACGCTGGAAACACCATATATTTT.